A selection of T cell receptor beta chains follows, all from one sample in a study of T-cell reconstitution after alpha-beta-depleted transplantation in children. TCRdb fed the PCR reads into MiXCR, producing one record per CDR3 protein. The data contain 900,000 or so distinct CDR3 sequences, 16% of them seen just once; the ten biggest clones take up around 5.3%. The material sequenced was PBMCs, mostly from graft donor cells, taken 360 days after TCRalphabeta/CD19-depleted stem cell transplant. These receptor sequences come from a male patient under 18 who had a stem cell transplant for acute lymphoblastic leukemia, so the T cells may come from the graft donor. Each CDR3 is given with its conserved first and last residue. The D gene is left open where the match is weak. Some rows mark clone size as missing; the rest say once, few, many or name a class of expanded clone.

TRBJ2-1 | few | TRBD2 | TRBV11-1 | TGTGCCAGCAGCACTTCGCTTTTAGCGGGAGGGTCCTACAATGAGCAGTTCTTC | CASSTSLLAGGSYNEQFF
TRBJ1-5 | . | . | TRBV4-1 | TGCGCCAGCAGCCAAGTACGGGTAAAGCGAAGGGAATTTCAGCCCCAGCATTTT | CASSQVRVKRREFQPQHF
TRBJ2-1 | . | . | TRBV4-1 | TGCGCCAGCAGCCAAGTTTGGCCCGGGACCCCGAACTGGGCCTACAATGAGCAGTTCTTC | CASSQVWPGTPNWAYNEQFF
TRBJ2-7 | few | TRBD1 | TRBV7-8 | TGTGCCAGCAGCGCGACAGGGGTCCCAACCTACGAGCAGTACTTC | CASSATGVPTYEQYF
TRBJ2-7 | few | TRBD1 | TRBV27 | TGTGCCAGCAGTTTATCCAGGGGGCCCACAACCTACGAGCAGTACTTC | CASSLSRGPTTYEQYF
TRBJ2-1 | . | TRBD2 | TRBV5-1 | TGCGCCAGCAGCTTGGCTCCTAGCGGGGGACCCAATGAGCAGTTCTTC | CASSLAPSGGPNEQFF
TRBJ2-7 | many | TRBD1 | TRBV5-1 | TGCGCCAGCAGCTTGCAGGGGGAACGCTACGAGCAGTACTTC | CASSLQGERYEQYF
TRBJ2-1 | . | . | TRBV25-1 | TGTGCCAGCAGTGGCCTGTGGGGACAATCCTACAATGAGCAGTTCTTC | CASSGLWGQSYNEQFF
TRBJ2-1 | once | . | TRBV20-1 | TGCAGTGCTAGAGAAGAGAATCCTAGGGCGCAGTTCTTC | CSAREENPRAQFF
TRBJ2-7 | many | . | TRBV10-3 | TGTGCCATCACGGACTCTTTCTACGAGCAGTACTTC | CAITDSFYEQYF
TRBJ1-5 | . | TRBD1 | TRBV20-1 | TGCAGTGCTACCTGGACAGGGGTGATTCAGCCCCAGCATTTT | CSATWTGVIQPQHF
TRBJ2-6 | . | TRBD2 | TRBV11-1 | TGTGCCAGCAGCTTCCACCTAGGGGCGCGAAGCGGGGCTGGGGCCAACGTCCTGACTTTC | CASSFHLGARSGAGANVLTF
TRBJ2-4 | . | . | TRBV15 | TGTGCCACCAGCAGAGCAAGGAGCGGTACTCAAGACAAAAACATTCAGTACTTC | CATSRARSGTQDKNIQYF
TRBJ2-1 | many | . | TRBV27 | TGTGCCAGCAGTTTATACGGGAGTCGGGACAATGAGCAGTTCTTC | CASSLYGSRDNEQFF
TRBJ2-3 | once | TRBD2 | TRBV12-3/TRBV12-4 | TGTGCCAGCAGTTTCGGGACTAGCGGGAGAGGGGTTCCGGATACGCAGTATTTT | CASSFGTSGRGVPDTQYF